Given below is one T cell receptor (beta chain) in context. This sample is part of a study of blood T cell repertoires in COVID-19. Study details: Whether acute or convalescent, the COVID-19 samples came from the United States, Italy and Spain. PBMCs, B-cell-depleted T cells, or T cells provided the cDNA or gDNA that made up the material.

The authors' processing: Estimated nucleated cell counts came from reference gene primer amplification. Sequencing used immunoSEQ multiplex PCR; TCRdb keeps in-frame clones, though not all of them. From that table come the V and J calls and clone size; the DNA was used to work out D and trimming. The sample contains approximately 26,000 clones, 85% to 95% of which appear only once. Per the germline V gene, CDR1 is SGHRS and CDR2 is YFSETQ. V shed 0 bases, J shed 6 bases, and the junction held 9 bases outside the gene matches. The CDR3 is made up of 16 amino acids. Sequenced input: peripheral blood. The rearrangement joins TRBV5-1 to TRBJ2-5; TRBD2 matches 9 bases. The clonotype originates from a human donor in a cohort sampled during active COVID-19. Here the CDR3 DNA reads TGCGCCAGCAGCTTGGCAGCGGGGGGCCAGACAAAGACCCAGTACTTC. Amino acid sequence: CASSLAAGGQTKTQYF.